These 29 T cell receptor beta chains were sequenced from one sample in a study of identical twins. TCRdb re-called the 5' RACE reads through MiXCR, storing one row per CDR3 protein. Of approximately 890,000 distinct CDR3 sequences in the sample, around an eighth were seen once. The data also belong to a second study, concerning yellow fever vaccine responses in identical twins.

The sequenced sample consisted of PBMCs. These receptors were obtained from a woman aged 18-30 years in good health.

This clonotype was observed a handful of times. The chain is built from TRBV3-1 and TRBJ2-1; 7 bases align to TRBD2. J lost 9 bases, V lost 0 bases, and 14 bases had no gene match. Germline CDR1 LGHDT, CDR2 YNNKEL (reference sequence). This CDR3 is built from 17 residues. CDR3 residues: CASSQDPWGGPKSEQFF. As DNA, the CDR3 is TGTGCCAGCAGCCAAGATCCGTGGGGAGGGCCCAAGTCTGAGCAGTTCTTC.

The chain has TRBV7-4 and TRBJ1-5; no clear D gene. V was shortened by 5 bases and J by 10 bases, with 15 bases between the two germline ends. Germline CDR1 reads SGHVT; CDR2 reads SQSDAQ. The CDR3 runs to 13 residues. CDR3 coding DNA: TGTGCCAGCAGCCCCCAGCGGGTGCAACCCCAGCATTTT. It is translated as CASSPQRVQPQHF.

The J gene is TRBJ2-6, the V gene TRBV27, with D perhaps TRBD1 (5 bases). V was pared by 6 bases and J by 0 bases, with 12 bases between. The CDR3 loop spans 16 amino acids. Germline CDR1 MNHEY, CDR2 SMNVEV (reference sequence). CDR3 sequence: CASRLNGASGANVLTF. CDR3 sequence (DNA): TGTGCCAGCAGATTAAATGGGGCCTCTGGGGCCAACGTCCTGACTTTC.

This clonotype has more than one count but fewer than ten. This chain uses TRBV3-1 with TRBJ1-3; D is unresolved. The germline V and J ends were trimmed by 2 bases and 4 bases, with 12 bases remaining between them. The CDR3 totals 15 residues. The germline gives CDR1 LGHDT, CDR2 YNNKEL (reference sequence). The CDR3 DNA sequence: TGTGCCAGCAGCCAATCTCCGGGAACGGGAAACACCATATATTTT. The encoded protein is CASSQSPGTGNTIYF.

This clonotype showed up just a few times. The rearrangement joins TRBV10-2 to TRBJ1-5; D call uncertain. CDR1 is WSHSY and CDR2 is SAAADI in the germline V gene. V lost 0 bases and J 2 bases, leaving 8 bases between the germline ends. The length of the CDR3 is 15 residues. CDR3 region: CASSESRGGNQPQHF. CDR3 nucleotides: TGCGCCAGCAGTGAGTCCCGGGGTGGCAATCAGCCCCAGCATTTT.

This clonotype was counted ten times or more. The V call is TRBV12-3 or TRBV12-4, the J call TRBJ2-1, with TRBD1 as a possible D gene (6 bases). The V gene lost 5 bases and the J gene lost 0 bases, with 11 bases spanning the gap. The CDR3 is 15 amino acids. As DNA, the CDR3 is TGTGCCAGCAGTGCCTCAGGGGCCTCCTACAATGAGCAGTTCTTC. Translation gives CASSASGASYNEQFF.

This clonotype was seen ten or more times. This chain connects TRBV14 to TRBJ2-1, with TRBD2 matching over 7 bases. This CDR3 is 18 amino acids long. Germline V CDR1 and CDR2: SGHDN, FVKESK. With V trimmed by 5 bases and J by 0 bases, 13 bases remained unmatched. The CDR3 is CASSYSWRGSSSYNEQFF. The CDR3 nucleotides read TGTGCCAGCAGCTATTCTTGGCGGGGGTCAAGCTCCTACAATGAGCAGTTCTTC.

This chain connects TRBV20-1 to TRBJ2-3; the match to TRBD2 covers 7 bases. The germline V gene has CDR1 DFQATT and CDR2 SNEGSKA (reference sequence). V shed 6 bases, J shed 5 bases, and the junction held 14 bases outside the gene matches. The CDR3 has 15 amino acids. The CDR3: CSAPVRRGIIDTQYF. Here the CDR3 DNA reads TGCAGTGCCCCAGTTCGGCGGGGGATTATAGATACGCAGTATTTT.

CDR3 region: CATSETTDTQYF. CDR3 bases: TGTGCCACCTCAGAAACGACAGATACGCAGTATTTT. The chain uses TRBV24-1 and TRBJ2-3; no clear D gene. The CDR3 has 12 residues. The V end was cut by 9 bases, the J end by 3 bases, with 9 bases between. Germline assignment: CDR1 KGHDR and CDR2 SFDVKD.

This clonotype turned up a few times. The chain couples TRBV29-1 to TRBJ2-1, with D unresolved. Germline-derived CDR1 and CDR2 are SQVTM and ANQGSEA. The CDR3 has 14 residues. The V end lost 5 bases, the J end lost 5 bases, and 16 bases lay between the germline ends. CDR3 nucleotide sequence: TGCAGCGTTCTTTTTCGAGGTGTGCACAATGAGCAGTTCTTC. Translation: CSVLFRGVHNEQFF.

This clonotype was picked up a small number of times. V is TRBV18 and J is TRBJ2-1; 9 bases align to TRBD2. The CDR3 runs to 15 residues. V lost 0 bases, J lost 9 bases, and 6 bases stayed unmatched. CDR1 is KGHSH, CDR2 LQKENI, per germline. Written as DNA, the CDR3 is TGTGCCAGCTCACCACCTCGCCCTAGCGGGGTTGAGCAGTTCTTC. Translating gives CASSPPRPSGVEQFF.

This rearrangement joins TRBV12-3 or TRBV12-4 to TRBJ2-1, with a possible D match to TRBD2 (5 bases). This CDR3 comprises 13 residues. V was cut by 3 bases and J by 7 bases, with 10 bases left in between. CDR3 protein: CASSFEGWNEQFF. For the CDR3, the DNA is TGTGCCAGCAGTTTCGAGGGTTGGAATGAGCAGTTCTTC.

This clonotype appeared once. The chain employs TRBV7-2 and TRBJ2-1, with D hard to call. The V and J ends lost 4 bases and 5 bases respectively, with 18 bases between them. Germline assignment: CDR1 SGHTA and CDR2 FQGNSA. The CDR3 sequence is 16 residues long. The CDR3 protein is CASSSGPGPDHNEQFF. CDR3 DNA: TGTGCCAGCAGCTCCGGTCCGGGCCCAGACCACAATGAGCAGTTCTTC.

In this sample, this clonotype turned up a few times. This CDR3 is CASSLGTAKHEQYV. In DNA, the CDR3 is TGTGCCAGCAGCTTAGGGACAGCAAAACACGAGCAGTACGTC. V gene TRBV7-8 combines with J gene TRBJ2-7, with D perhaps matching TRBD1 (6 bases). Germline lookup yields CDR1 SGHVS and CDR2 FQNEAQ. V lost 1 base and J 5 bases, leaving 12 bases between the germline ends. This CDR3 comprises 14 residues.

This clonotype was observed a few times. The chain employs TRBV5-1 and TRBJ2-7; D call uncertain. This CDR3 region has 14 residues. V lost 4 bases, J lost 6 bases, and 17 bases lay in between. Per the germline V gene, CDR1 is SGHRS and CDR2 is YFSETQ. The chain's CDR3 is CASSTASVKGEQYF. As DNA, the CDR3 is TGCGCCAGCAGCACGGCGAGCGTAAAGGGCGAGCAGTACTTC.

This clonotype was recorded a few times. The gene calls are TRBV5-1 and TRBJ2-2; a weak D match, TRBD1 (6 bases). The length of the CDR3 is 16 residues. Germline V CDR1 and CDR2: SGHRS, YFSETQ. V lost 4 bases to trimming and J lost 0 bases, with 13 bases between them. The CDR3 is CASSPSWGPNTGELFF. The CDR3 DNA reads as TGCGCCAGCAGCCCCAGCTGGGGGCCGAACACCGGGGAGCTGTTTTTT.

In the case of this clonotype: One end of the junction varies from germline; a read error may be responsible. The CDR3 loop is CCARDAGGEGWYEQFF. In nucleotides, the CDR3 is TGCTGTGCTAGAGATGCCGGAGGGGAGGGGTGGTATGAGCAGTTCTTC. The chain joins TRBV20-1 to TRBJ2-1; 7 bases are a match to TRBD2. The CDR3 is made up of 16 amino acids. Looked up from germline, CDR1 is DFQATT and CDR2 is SNEGSKA (reference sequence).

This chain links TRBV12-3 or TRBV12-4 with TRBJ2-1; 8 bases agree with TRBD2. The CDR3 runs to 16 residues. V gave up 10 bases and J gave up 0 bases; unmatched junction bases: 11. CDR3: CATDKTSASSYNEQFF. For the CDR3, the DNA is TGTGCCACCGATAAGACTAGCGCATCCTCCTACAATGAGCAGTTCTTC.

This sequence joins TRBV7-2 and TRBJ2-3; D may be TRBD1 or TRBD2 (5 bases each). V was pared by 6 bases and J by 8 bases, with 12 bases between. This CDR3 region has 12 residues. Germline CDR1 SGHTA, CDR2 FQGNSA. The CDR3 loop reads CASSSDGATQYF. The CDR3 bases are TGTGCCAGCAGTTCCGACGGGGCTACGCAGTATTTT.

CDR3 sequence: CSASVHRSNTGELFF. The CDR3, as DNA: TGCAGTGCTTCGGTGCACAGGTCGAACACCGGGGAGCTGTTTTTT. This chain links TRBV20-1 with TRBJ2-2, with a tentative D call TRBD1 (5 bases). Per germline, CDR1 DFQATT and CDR2 SNEGSKA (reference sequence). This CDR3 is built from 15 residues. Trimming stripped 5 bases from V and 0 bases from J, with 13 bases between.

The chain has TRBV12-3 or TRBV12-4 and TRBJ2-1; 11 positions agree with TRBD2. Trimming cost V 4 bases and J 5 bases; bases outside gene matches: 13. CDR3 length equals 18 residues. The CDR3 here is CASSSNLLAGGAHNEQFF. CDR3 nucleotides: TGTGCCAGCAGTTCTAACCTCTTAGCGGGAGGGGCCCACAATGAGCAGTTCTTC.

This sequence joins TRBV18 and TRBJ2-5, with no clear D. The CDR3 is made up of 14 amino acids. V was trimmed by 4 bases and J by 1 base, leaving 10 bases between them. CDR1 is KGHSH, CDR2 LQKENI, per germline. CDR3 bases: TGTGCCAGCTCACGGGCCCCGACCCAAGAGACCCAGTACTTC. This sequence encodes CASSRAPTQETQYF. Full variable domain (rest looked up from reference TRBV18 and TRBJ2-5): NAGVMQNPRHLVRRRGQEARLRCSPMKGHSHVYWYRQLPEEGLKFMVYLQKENIIDESGMPKERFSAEFPKEGPSILRIQQVVRGDSAAYFCASSRAPTQETQYFGPGTRLLVL.

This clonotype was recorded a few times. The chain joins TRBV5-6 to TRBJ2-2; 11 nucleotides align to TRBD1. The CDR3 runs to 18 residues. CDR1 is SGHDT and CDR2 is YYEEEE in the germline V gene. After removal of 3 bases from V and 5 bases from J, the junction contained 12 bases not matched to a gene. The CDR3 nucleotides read TGTGCCAGCAGCTACGAATTAACCGGGACAGGGGGAACCGGGGAGCTGTTTTTT. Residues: CASSYELTGTGGTGELFF.

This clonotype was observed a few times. In DNA, the CDR3 is TGCAGTGCTACCCAGGGGGTCGCTGAAGCTTTCTTT. Its protein is CSATQGVAEAFF. The V call is TRBV20-1, the J call TRBJ1-1, with 7 bases matching TRBD1. The trim removed 4 bases at V and 6 bases at J, leaving 5 bases unmatched. The CDR3 is 12 residues long. Germline V gene lookup returns CDR1 DFQATT and CDR2 SNEGSKA (reference sequence).

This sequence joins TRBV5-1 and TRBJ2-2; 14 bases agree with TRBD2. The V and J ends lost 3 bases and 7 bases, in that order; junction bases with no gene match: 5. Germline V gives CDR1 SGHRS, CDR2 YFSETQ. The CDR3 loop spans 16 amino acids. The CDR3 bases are TGCGCCAGCAGCTCGGGACTAGCGGGAGTCGACGGGGAGCTGTTTTTT. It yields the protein CASSSGLAGVDGELFF.

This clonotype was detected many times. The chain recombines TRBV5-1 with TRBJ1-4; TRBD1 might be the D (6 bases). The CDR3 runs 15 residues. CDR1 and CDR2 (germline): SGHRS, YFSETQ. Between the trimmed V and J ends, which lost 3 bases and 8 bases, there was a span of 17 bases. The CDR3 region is CASSSQGNLGEKLFF. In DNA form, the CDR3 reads TGCGCCAGCAGCTCACAGGGAAACCTGGGAGAAAAACTGTTTTTT.

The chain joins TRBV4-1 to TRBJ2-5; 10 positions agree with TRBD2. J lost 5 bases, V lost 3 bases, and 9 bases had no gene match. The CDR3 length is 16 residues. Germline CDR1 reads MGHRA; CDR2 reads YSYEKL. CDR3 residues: CASSHGTSEPRETQYF. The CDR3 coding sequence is TGCGCCAGCAGCCATGGGACTAGCGAGCCTAGGGAGACCCAGTACTTC.

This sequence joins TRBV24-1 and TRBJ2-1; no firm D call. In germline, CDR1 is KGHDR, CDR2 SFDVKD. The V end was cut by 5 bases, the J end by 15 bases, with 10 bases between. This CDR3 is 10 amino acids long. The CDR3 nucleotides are TGTGCCACCAGTGCCCTGTTTCTGTTCTTC. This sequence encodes CATSALFLFF.

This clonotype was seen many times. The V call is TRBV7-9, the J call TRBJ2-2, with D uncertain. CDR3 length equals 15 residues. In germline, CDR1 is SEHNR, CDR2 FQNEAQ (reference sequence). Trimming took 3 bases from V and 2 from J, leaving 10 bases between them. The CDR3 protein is CASSFAGSNTGELFF. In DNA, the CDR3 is TGTGCCAGCAGCTTCGCCGGGTCCAACACCGGGGAGCTGTTTTTT. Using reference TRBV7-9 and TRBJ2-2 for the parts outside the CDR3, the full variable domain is DTGVSQNPRHKITKRGQNVTFRCDPISEHNRLYWYRQTLGQGPEFLTYFQNEAQLEKSRLLSDRFSAERPKGSFSTLEIQRTEQGDSAMYLCASSFAGSNTGELFFGEGSRLTVL.